This TCR beta chain was recovered during a study of vaccination and CD4 T cells after COVID-19. Treatment specified: approximately 11-day PBMC culture with coronavirus spike peptide pools or control peptides (ViraFEST assay). An unexposed donor provided the CD4+ T cells, which were collected before the COVID-19 pandemic (2011-2018). Trimming cost V 4 bases and J 3 bases, with 8 bases left between them. This CDR3 comprises 13 residues. Germline loops: CDR1 SGHAT, CDR2 FQNNGV. Worth noting for this clonotype: The antigen remains unidentified.

General observations from the study: Spike mono-reactivity was shown by 304 of 307 vaccine-specific clones in convalescent patients. Convalescent patients studied were relatively few, and early post-infection timepoints were absent.

Cultured CD4+ T-cell DNA underwent Oncomine TCR Beta short-read sequencing. DNA came from CD4+ T cells after culture. From the PCR reads, TCRdb called clonotypes with MiXCR, one entry per CDR3 protein. The table has about 3,600 distinct CDR3 sequences, approximately 22% seen once; the top ten hold over 12%. This TCR came from a human donor in good health. The genes are TRBV11-2 and TRBJ2-3, with no clear D. Material for sequencing was CD4+ T cells from blood, cultured in vitro. The CDR3 region is CASSYPQTDTQYF. DNA of the CDR3: TGTGCCAGCAGCTACCCACAGACAGATACGCAGTATTTT.